This passage covers 28 T cell receptor beta chains from one sample sequenced in a study of T-cell memory formation after mild COVID-19. TCRdb reprocessed the 5' RACE reads via MiXCR and lists one record per CDR3 protein. This table has around 320,000 distinct CDR3 sequences, 25% to 30% appearing once. Material: PBMCs or a T cell subset sorted from them (not recorded which). Receptor source: an adult woman who had mild COVID-19 (a few samples of this study predate the infection). Cell type and time point are not known.

The sample holds a few counts of this clonotype. The chain recombines TRBV15 with TRBJ1-2, with TRBD1 as a possible D gene (5 bases). This CDR3 spans 13 amino acids. V was shortened by 1 base and J by 12 bases, with 15 bases between the two germline ends. Germline V gene lookup returns CDR1 LNHNV and CDR2 YYDKDF (reference sequence). Here the CDR3 DNA reads TGTGCCACCAGCAGAGGGGGACGGAGCGGTGACACCTTC. Its protein product is CATSRGGRSGDTF.

The CDR3 loop is CASSSPYATDISSGANVLTF. The DNA of the CDR3 is TGTGCCAGCAGTTCTCCATACGCCACGGACATTTCCTCTGGGGCCAACGTCCTGACTTTC. This chain connects TRBV12-3 or TRBV12-4 to TRBJ2-6; tentatively, D is TRBD1 (5 bases). The CDR3 is 20 residues long. V was shortened by 4 bases and J by 0 bases, with 22 bases between the two germline ends.

This clonotype has more than one count but fewer than ten. The gene calls are TRBV5-1 and TRBJ2-2; D tentatively fits TRBD1 or TRBD2 (6 bases each). The germline CDR1 and CDR2 sequences are SGHRS and YFSETQ. V shed 4 bases and J shed 9 bases, with 19 bases lying between them. The CDR3 sequence is 15 residues long. DNA of the CDR3: TGCGCCAGCAGCCAAGACTACAGGGAGGTCCGGGAGCTGTTTTTT. It encodes CASSQDYREVRELFF.

This chain joins TRBV7-3 and TRBJ2-2, with unresolved D. Germline lookup yields CDR1 SGHTA and CDR2 FQGTGA. CDR3 size: 18 residues. V was pared by 5 bases and J by 6 bases, with 25 bases between. CDR3 sequence (DNA): TGTGCCAGCAGCCCTCATCCCCCGCGCCCACCAAACCCCGGGGAGCTGTTTTTT. Translation: CASSPHPPRPPNPGELFF.

This clonotype has more than one count but fewer than ten. The gene calls are TRBV29-1 and TRBJ1-1; the D gene is possibly TRBD1 (6 bases). Per germline, CDR1 SQVTM and CDR2 ANQGSEA. Trimming cost V 5 bases and J 0 bases, with 10 bases left between them. This CDR3 region has 13 residues. CDR3 residues: CSVSRQVNTEAFF. The CDR3 region has the DNA TGCAGCGTTTCCCGACAGGTGAACACTGAAGCTTTCTTT.

V gene TRBV6-2 or TRBV6-3 combines with J gene TRBJ2-2, with 11 bases aligning to TRBD2. CDR3 size: 15 residues. V gave up 6 bases and J gave up 3 bases; unmatched junction bases: 3. Per germline, CDR1 MNHEY and CDR2 SVGEGT. The CDR3, as DNA: TGTGCCAGCAGCCCGGGACTAGCGGACACCGGGGAGCTGTTTTTT. Translating gives CASSPGLADTGELFF.

V and J are TRBV6-5 and TRBJ2-5; TRBD1 aligns across 8 bases. Per germline, CDR1 MNHEY and CDR2 SVGAGI. The CDR3 covers 13 residues. After removal of 8 bases from V and 2 bases from J, the junction contained 4 bases not matched to a gene. CDR3 nucleotide sequence: TGTGCCAGCGGACAGGGCAGTCAAGAGACCCAGTACTTC. Translation: CASGQGSQETQYF.

This clonotype was seen only a few times. The chain links TRBV12-3 or TRBV12-4 to TRBJ1-5; D possibly corresponds to TRBD1 (5 bases). Trimming pared 6 bases from V and 6 bases from J, leaving 12 bases between. The CDR3 loop spans 13 amino acids. The CDR3 region has the DNA TGTGCCAGCAGAACAGGAATTTCTCAGCCCCAGCATTTT. Amino acids: CASRTGISQPQHF.

This clonotype was observed at least ten times. The rearrangement joins TRBV12-3 or TRBV12-4 to TRBJ2-1, with 11 bases that match TRBD2. This CDR3 is built from 17 residues. The trim removed 3 bases at V and 5 bases at J, leaving 9 bases unmatched. The DNA for the CDR3 is TGTGCCAGCAGTTTTCCCACGAGACTAGCGGGAAACAATGAGCAGTTCTTC. This translates into CASSFPTRLAGNNEQFF.

This clonotype was picked up a small number of times. CDR3 region: CASSPYENSYEQYF. In DNA, the CDR3 is TGTGCCAGCAGCCCCTACGAGAACTCCTACGAGCAGTACTTC. The chain employs TRBV3-1 and TRBJ2-7; D is uncertain. The V end was cut by 4 bases, the J end by 0 bases, with 10 bases between. CDR1 and CDR2 (germline): LGHDT, YNNKEL (reference sequence). The CDR3 spans 14 residues.

This clonotype appeared many times. The chain joins TRBV12-3 or TRBV12-4 to TRBJ2-1; maybe TRBD2 (5 bases). V was cut by 5 bases and J by 8 bases, with 13 bases left in between. This CDR3 has 13 residues. Written as DNA, the CDR3 is TGTGCCAGCAGTGGACTTCCCCTGGATGAGCAGTTCTTC. Encoded protein: CASSGLPLDEQFF.

Only a few counts were recorded for this clonotype. The chain carries TRBV7-2 and TRBJ2-1, with a possible D match to TRBD2 (7 bases). Trimming cost V 7 bases and J 7 bases, with 17 bases left between them. From germline, CDR1 is SGHTA and CDR2 FQGNSA. This CDR3 comprises 14 residues. As DNA, the CDR3 is TGTGCCAGCACCCCGAGGGGGGGCCCGAATGAGCAGTTCTTC. Its translation is CASTPRGGPNEQFF.

This clonotype has a handful of counts. V and J are TRBV6-1 and TRBJ2-7, with D unresolved. Germline assignment: CDR1 MNHNS and CDR2 SASEGT. The CDR3 runs 13 residues. V was trimmed by 6 bases and J by 2 bases, leaving 11 bases between them. In DNA form, the CDR3 reads TGTGCCAGCAGAGGGTTGGCTACCTACGAGCAGTACTTC. Its protein product is CASRGLATYEQYF.

The V and J genes are TRBV6-5 and TRBJ1-1; D may be TRBD1 (6 bases). Germline CDR1 is MNHEY and CDR2 is SVGAGI. Trimming removed 2 bases from V and 0 bases from J, with 10 bases in between. The CDR3 is 15 amino acids. In DNA, the CDR3 is TGTGCCAGCAGTTACGCGGCAGGGGTGAACACTGAAGCTTTCTTT. Translated, it gives CASSYAAGVNTEAFF.

V and J are TRBV5-1 and TRBJ1-1; D is uncertain. The germline CDR1 and CDR2 sequences are SGHRS and YFSETQ. Between the trimmed V and J ends, which lost 0 bases and 3 bases, there was a span of 9 bases. This CDR3 has 14 amino acids. The CDR3 here is CASSLGDLYTEAFF. In DNA form, the CDR3 reads TGCGCCAGCAGCTTGGGGGATTTATACACTGAAGCTTTCTTT.

The CDR3 protein is CASSPQDSVTEAFF. The CDR3 bases are TGTGCCAGCAGTCCCCAGGACAGTGTCACTGAAGCTTTCTTT. This chain links TRBV27 with TRBJ1-1, with D tentatively TRBD1 (6 bases). The CDR3 is 14 residues long. Germline CDR1 is MNHEY and CDR2 is SMNVEV (reference sequence). V lost 5 bases and J lost 4, with 14 bases in between.

This clonotype was recorded a few times. This sequence joins TRBV5-1 and TRBJ2-3; no definite D call. The CDR3 runs to 15 residues. Deletions cut 0 bases from V and 0 bases from J, with 8 bases between. Germline values: CDR1 SGHRS, CDR2 YFSETQ. The CDR3 here is CASSLEGWSTDTQYF. Here the CDR3 DNA reads TGCGCCAGCAGCTTGGAGGGTTGGAGCACAGATACGCAGTATTTT.

The chain combines TRBV7-2 with TRBJ1-1; D gene unclear. V lost 0 bases to trimming and J lost 4 bases, with 3 bases between them. The V gene's germline CDR1 is SGHTA and CDR2 FQGNSA. CDR3 length equals 12 residues. As DNA, the CDR3 is TGTGCCAGCAGCTTAGCTCCCACTGAAGCTTTCTTT. It codes for CASSLAPTEAFF.

The chain couples TRBV12-3 or TRBV12-4 to TRBJ1-1; TRBD1 is a possible D gene (5 bases). This CDR3 spans 14 amino acids. V lost 9 bases to trimming and J lost 0 bases, with 14 bases between them. DNA of the CDR3: TGTGCCAGTACCCTCCTGGGGGTGAACACTGAAGCTTTCTTT. Translated, it gives CASTLLGVNTEAFF.

The V gene is TRBV6-5, the J gene TRBJ1-4; the D gene is possibly TRBD1 (5 bases). CDR3 length equals 14 residues. V was trimmed by 0 bases and J by 3 bases, leaving 5 bases between them. The V gene's germline CDR1 is MNHEY and CDR2 SVGAGI. The CDR3 loop reads CASSYSTANEKLFF. In nucleotides, the CDR3 is TGTGCCAGCAGTTACTCGACAGCTAATGAAAAACTGTTTTTT.

This clonotype was seen a handful of times. V and J are TRBV19 and TRBJ1-4, with a possible D match to TRBD1 (6 bases). The ends were cut back, 3 bases at V and 4 bases at J, with 18 bases in the middle. Germline CDR1 and CDR2: LNHDA and SQIVND (reference sequence). This CDR3 comprises 17 residues. The CDR3 sequence: CASSMGLGDTLNEKLFF. The CDR3 DNA sequence: TGTGCCAGTAGTATGGGACTCGGGGACACCCTTAATGAAAAACTGTTTTTT.

This rearrangement joins TRBV6-5 to TRBJ2-7; tentative D call: TRBD1 (5 bases). Germline V gives CDR1 MNHEY, CDR2 SVGAGI. The CDR3 covers 15 residues. The ends were cut back, 4 bases at V and 2 bases at J, with 15 bases in the middle. The CDR3 region is CASSLDRANTYEQYF. CDR3 DNA sequence: TGTGCCAGCAGTTTAGACAGAGCCAACACCTACGAGCAGTACTTC.

V and J are TRBV10-3 and TRBJ2-7; D gene ambiguous. Per germline, CDR1 ENHRY and CDR2 SYGVKD. V dropped 6 bases and J dropped 3 bases, with 15 bases sitting between them. This CDR3 has 14 amino acids. The DNA of the CDR3 is TGTGCCATCAGATTAACAGCCAACAGCTACGAGCAGTACTTC. Translation gives CAIRLTANSYEQYF.

This clonotype was counted a few times. The chain is built from TRBV24-1 and TRBJ2-3, with D possibly TRBD2 on 5 matching bases. CDR3 length equals 14 residues. The germline V gene has CDR1 KGHDR and CDR2 SFDVKD. The V end lost 4 bases, the J end lost 6 bases, and 13 bases lay between the germline ends. The CDR3 region has the DNA TGTGCCACCAGTGACTCCCGGGGTAGTGATACGCAGTATTTT. Its protein is CATSDSRGSDTQYF.

The sample holds a few counts of this clonotype. The chain has TRBV5-5 and TRBJ2-7; no definite D call. Per germline, CDR1 SGHKS and CDR2 YYEKEE (reference sequence). Trimming shortened V by 1 base and J by 1 base, and 6 bases separated the two germline ends. CDR3 size: 13 residues. In DNA, the CDR3 is TGTGCCAGCAGCTTGACGTTATCCTACGAGCAGTACTTC. This gives the protein CASSLTLSYEQYF.

The rearrangement uses TRBV12-3 or TRBV12-4 and TRBJ1-2, with a tentative D call TRBD1 (5 bases). The germline V and J ends were trimmed by 4 bases and 4 bases, with 13 bases remaining between them. CDR3 length equals 14 residues. For the CDR3, the DNA is TGTGCCAGCAGTTCCCCCAGGGACGGCTATGGCTACACCTTC. Translation: CASSSPRDGYGYTF.

The sample holds a few counts of this clonotype. This chain uses TRBV7-6 with TRBJ2-5; TRBD1 matches at 9 bases. Germline V gives CDR1 SGHVS, CDR2 FNYEAQ. The CDR3 is made up of 15 amino acids. J was trimmed by 5 bases and V by 1 base; bases with no gene match: 5. The CDR3 region has the DNA TGTGCCAGCAGCTTAGTATGGGGACAGGGCGAGACCCAGTACTTC. Translating gives CASSLVWGQGETQYF.

This clonotype was recorded once. This sequence joins TRBV7-9 and TRBJ1-2, with D unclear. Germline V gene lookup returns CDR1 SEHNR and CDR2 FQNEAQ (reference sequence). V dropped 5 bases and J dropped 4 bases, with 14 bases sitting between them. The CDR3 consists of 14 residues. CDR3 loop: CASSPKVASYGYTF. The CDR3 bases are TGTGCCAGCAGCCCTAAGGTGGCAAGCTATGGCTACACCTTC.